Listed below are T cell receptor beta chains from one sample, sequenced in a study of shared clonotypes between healthy human individuals. Profiling relied on immunoSEQ multiplex PCR, and the TCRdb table lists in-frame clones only, not all of them. Here the sample spans about 1.4 million clones, 95% to 97% being singletons. The sample comprised naive CD4+ T cells sorted from blood. These TCRs come from a man aged 25 to 40 in good health. Both conserved end residues are trimmed from each CDR3. Clone sizes are given selectively: once, few, many, or a class where the clone is expanded.

TRBJ2-6 | - | TRBV9 | ASSSLGGAGANVLT
TRBJ1-1 | - | TRBV5-6 | ASSLPGIGYTEAF
TRBJ2-1 | - | TRBV19 | ASSPPLGLAGGAYNEQF
TRBJ2-1 | - | TRBV27 | ASQFGYEGGNEQF
TRBJ2-1 | - | TRBV7-2 | ASSTLAGGNNEQF
TRBJ2-1 | - | TRBV27 | ASTPVGYYNEQF
TRBJ1-1 | - | TRBV15 | ATSRDPRNTEAF
TRBJ2-7 | - | TRBV5-1 | ASSLASPRYHEQY
TRBJ1-1 | - | TRBV19 | ASSILGAGQDAEAF
TRBJ2-7 | - | TRBV5-1 | ASSKRAYEQY
TRBJ2-7 | - | TRBV7-9 | ASSLLGSGRGYEQY
TRBJ1-1 | - | TRBV6-5 | ASKRGGPNTEAF
TRBJ2-1 | - | TRBV5-4 | ASRRQENYNEQF
TRBJ2-3 | - | TRBV2 | ASSAREDTDTQY
TRBJ2-2 | - | TRBV6-6 | ASRTGLAAGELF
TRBJ2-3 | - | TRBV18 | ASSPTGSSTDTQY
TRBJ1-5 | - | TRBV9 | ASAQGTPHNSNQPQH
TRBJ2-1 | - | TRBV9 | ASSGPGTSGNEQF
TRBJ2-1 | - | TRBV11-2 | ASSLDGLAGGPENNEQF
TRBJ1-4 | - | TRBV6-1 | ASNGGRINEKLF
TRBJ2-5 | - | TRBV5-4 | ASSLGSYQETQY
TRBJ2-3 | - | TRBV19 | ASSMEGGIYTQY
TRBJ2-7 | - | TRBV6-1 | ASSPVAYEQY
TRBJ2-7 | - | TRBV5-1 | AESSRQASYEQY
TRBJ1-2 | - | TRBV6-5 | ASRRQGLGGYT
TRBJ1-4 | - | TRBV19 | ASSITGQGGEKLF
TRBJ2-7 | - | TRBV28 | ASIPQSAGAYEQY
TRBJ2-7 | - | TRBV7-9 | ASSYGTASYEQY
TRBJ2-7 | once | TRBV19 | ASRARAGSYEQY
TRBJ2-7 | - | TRBV5-6 | ASSLVGGGYEQY
TRBJ2-7 | - | TRBV6-1 | ASSEPGLAGGPGEQY
TRBJ2-7 | - | TRBV9 | ASSVGQGPYEQY
TRBJ1-4 | - | TRBV28 | ASSFLRHNEKLF
TRBJ2-3 | - | TRBV5-6 | ASSAPIGGTSTDTQY
TRBJ2-1 | - | TRBV11-2 | ASSSTGANEQF
TRBJ2-1 | - | TRBV2 | ASRGRGDEQF
TRBJ2-1 | - | TRBV9 | ASSVVAGAAEQF
TRBJ1-1 | - | TRBV4-1 | ASSLRTGGGEAF
TRBJ2-5 | - | TRBV29-1 | SVGTLTQETQY
TRBJ2-7 | - | TRBV18 | ASSPPGLPDEQY
TRBJ1-1 | - | TRBV29-1 | SVRENTEAF
TRBJ2-2 | - | TRBV2 | ASSEQGLSTGELF
TRBJ1-5 | few | TRBV29-1 | SVLQKQPQH
TRBJ2-5 | - | TRBV7-9 | ASSPGLGETQY
TRBJ2-7 | - | TRBV29-1 | SAEQWEGVYEQY
TRBJ2-7 | - | TRBV28 | ASSPPTGGGPYEQY
TRBJ2-7 | - | TRBV10-3 | AILASGSHSYEQY
TRBJ2-6 | - | TRBV5-4 | ASRDIPGRSSGANVLT
TRBJ2-5 | once | TRBV14 | ASSPGTGGQETQY
TRBJ1-4 | - | TRBV11-2 | ASSSKTGPSNEKLF
TRBJ2-7 | - | TRBV7-8 | ASSPRRAGKQY
TRBJ2-7 | - | TRBV29-1 | SVQLRQGLRYEQY
TRBJ2-3 | - | TRBV27 | ASSRPGLGDTDTQY
TRBJ2-5 | - | TRBV5-1 | ASSLGLGPIQETQY
TRBJ2-7 | - | TRBV2 | ASSDGRAYEQY
TRBJ2-1 | - | TRBV29-1 | SVLAGPSYNEQF
TRBJ1-5 | - | TRBV7-8 | ASSGGEDNQPQH